A selection of T cell receptor beta chains follows, all from one sample in a study of T-cell memory formation after mild COVID-19. TCRdb reprocessed the 5' RACE reads with MiXCR, giving one entry per CDR3 protein. The sample lists roughly 200,000 distinct CDR3 sequences, about 21% seen once, with around 23% in the top ten. The sequenced material came from PBMCs or a T cell subset sorted from them (not recorded which). The receptors were gathered from an adult woman who had mild COVID-19 (a few samples of this study predate the infection). Cell type and time point are not known. CDR3s include the opening cysteine and the closing phenylalanine or tryptophan. The D gene is left open where the match is weak.

D: NA
J: TRBJ2-7
V: TRBV7-2
CDR3: CASSLGERGGGAYEQYF

D: TRBD1
J: TRBJ2-7
V: TRBV29-1
CDR3: CSVVRTGADEQYF

D: TRBD1
J: TRBJ1-2
V: TRBV2
CDR3: CASSLHRDREDYGYTF

D: TRBD1
J: TRBJ1-2
V: TRBV7-2
CDR3: CASSRTGGGYGYTF

D: TRBD1
J: TRBJ2-1
V: TRBV9
CDR3: CASSTSPTGAEQFF

D: TRBD2
J: TRBJ2-5
V: TRBV6-1
CDR3: CASSTGLAGGKTQYF

D: NA
J: TRBJ1-5
V: TRBV4-1
CDR3: CASTLQFYSNQPQHF

D: TRBD1
J: TRBJ1-6
V: TRBV13
CDR3: CASSEGQGNSPLHF

D: TRBD2
J: TRBJ2-7
V: TRBV5-4
CDR3: CASTPSLAGDLYEQYF

D: TRBD1
J: TRBJ2-5
V: TRBV5-1
CDR3: CASSWDSYKETQYF

D: TRBD1
J: TRBJ1-5
V: TRBV6-1
CDR3: CASGPRQGNQPQHF

D: TRBD1
J: TRBJ1-1
V: TRBV4-1
CDR3: CASSHFGTGERGPEAFF

D: TRBD1
J: TRBJ1-1
V: TRBV25-1
CDR3: CASSDPTGGYTEAFF

D: NA
J: TRBJ2-1
V: TRBV2
CDR3: CASSPFRGSGNEQFF

D: NA
J: TRBJ1-4
V: TRBV12-3/TRBV12-4
CDR3: CASSWPGQTNEKLFF

D: NA
J: TRBJ2-7
V: TRBV21-1
CDR3: CASSSRTGRPLSYEQYF

D: TRBD1
J: TRBJ2-4
V: TRBV5-1
CDR3: CASSHGTGFTNIQYF

D: TRBD2
J: TRBJ2-3
V: TRBV29-1
CDR3: CSVFRLAGDFGLTDTQYF

D: NA
J: TRBJ2-1
V: TRBV2
CDR3: CASSEVYSGPHNNEQFF

D: TRBD2
J: TRBJ2-7
V: TRBV11-1
CDR3: CASSPSPAGGHYEQYF

D: TRBD1
J: TRBJ2-5
V: TRBV10-3
CDR3: CAISESGTGEETQYF

D: NA
J: TRBJ1-5
V: TRBV27
CDR3: CASSLGTSNQPQHF

D: TRBD1
J: TRBJ2-1
V: TRBV7-6
CDR3: CASSSTPGTASSYNEQFF